The 19 T cell receptor beta chains below come from one sample, sequenced in a study of blood T cell repertoires in COVID-19. Method: immunoSEQ multiplex PCR; TCRdb's copy keeps in-frame clones and lacks some. Among roughly 260,000 clones, 83% were seen once, and the ten largest hold 3% to 4%. The sequencing input was PBMCs or T cells enriched from blood (not recorded which). Every receptor here comes from a woman aged 40 to 50 who had been exposed to COVID-19.

The chain combines TRBV7-2 with TRBJ1-5, with TRBD1 as a possible D gene (5 bases). Trimming shortened V by 4 bases and J by 8 bases, and 15 bases separated the two germline ends. This CDR3 is 14 amino acids long. CDR1 is SGHTA, CDR2 FQGNSA, per germline. CDR3 DNA: TGTGCCAGCAGCTCTGACGGGGGAGCAAAGCCCCAGCATTTT. Protein: CASSSDGGAKPQHF.

This chain links TRBV28 with TRBJ1-5, with D possibly being TRBD1 (6 bases). The V end was cut by 6 bases, the J end by 3 bases, with 21 bases between. Per germline, CDR1 MDHEN and CDR2 SYDVKM. CDR3 length: 17 amino acids. CDR3: CASRGGATGLFNQPQHF. The CDR3, as DNA: TGTGCCAGCAGAGGGGGGGCGACTGGACTTTTCAATCAGCCCCAGCATTTT.

This clone has a single count. J is TRBJ2-3 and V is TRBV5-1; 7 nucleotides match TRBD2. The CDR3 has 16 amino acids. Germline V CDR1 and CDR2: SGHRS, YFSETQ. The V and J ends lost 0 bases and 4 bases, in that order; junction bases with no gene match: 8. The CDR3 coding sequence is TGCGCCAGCAGCTTGGTTGGTAGCGGGTTCCCAGATACGCAGTATTTT. Its translation: CASSLVGSGFPDTQYF.

This clone was counted only a few times. V gene TRBV6-4 combines with J gene TRBJ2-2; D gene unclear. Trimming took 3 bases from V and 6 from J, leaving 11 bases between them. This CDR3 is 14 amino acids long. Germline V gives CDR1 MRHNA, CDR2 SNTAGT. Here the CDR3 reads CASSESSEAGELFF. The CDR3 bases are TGTGCCAGCAGTGAATCAAGCGAGGCCGGGGAGCTGTTTTTT.

This chain joins TRBV3-1 (or the pseudogene TRBV3-2) and TRBJ1-2; 8 bases align to TRBD1. CDR3 size: 17 residues. Trimming cost V 4 bases and J 7 bases; bases outside gene matches: 17. The germline CDR1 and CDR2 sequences are LGHDT and YNNKEL (reference sequence). The CDR3 protein is CASSPFLKQAGGGGYTF. The CDR3 bases are TGTGCCAGCAGCCCTTTTCTCAAGCAAGCAGGGGGCGGTGGCTACACCTTC.

This clone was detected only a few times. V usage is TRBV19 and J usage is TRBJ1-2; TRBD1 matches at 10 bases. From germline, CDR1 is LNHDA and CDR2 SQIVND (reference sequence). Trimming cost V 3 bases and J 4 bases; bases outside gene matches: 14. The CDR3 is 18 amino acids. CDR3 DNA: TGTGCCAGTAGTATTTTCAACCGGGACAGGGGACTGGTCTATGGCTACACCTTC. This sequence encodes CASSIFNRDRGLVYGYTF.

The chain uses TRBV28 and TRBJ1-1; unclear D gene. The CDR3 consists of 10 residues. Germline lookup yields CDR1 MDHEN and CDR2 SYDVKM. Deletions cut 3 bases from V and 8 bases from J, with 4 bases between. CDR3 DNA: TGTGCCAGCAGTTTCGAGGAAGCTTTCTTT. Amino acid sequence: CASSFEEAFF.

CDR3: CASSWDSNDYGYTF. Written as DNA, the CDR3 is TGTGCCAGCTCATGGGACAGTAATGACTATGGCTACACCTTC. This chain joins TRBV18 and TRBJ1-2; 7 positions match TRBD1. The germline V gene has CDR1 KGHSH and CDR2 LQKENI. The CDR3 is 14 amino acids. The V segment lost 5 bases and the J segment 3 bases; nucleotides outside the gene matches: 6.

The chain recombines TRBV29-1 with TRBJ2-6; D possibly corresponds to TRBD2 (6 bases). V dropped 4 bases and J dropped 17 bases, with 24 bases sitting between them. Germline-derived CDR1 and CDR2 are SQVTM and ANQGSEA. The CDR3 loop spans 14 amino acids. CDR3 bases: TGCAGCGTTGGGGGGGACGGCGAAATCCGTAGGATGACTTTC. As protein: CSVGGDGEIRRMTF.

The chain joins TRBV5-1 to TRBJ2-7; D not resolved. Germline V gene lookup returns CDR1 SGHRS and CDR2 YFSETQ. CDR3 size: 14 residues. V lost 0 bases and J 1 base, leaving 8 bases between the germline ends. CDR3 sequence reads: CASSLVSRSYEQYF. The CDR3 DNA follows: TGCGCCAGCAGCTTGGTGTCCCGTTCCTACGAGCAGTACTTC.

Here the CDR3 reads CAISEGDRASPLHF. CDR3 DNA sequence: TGTGCCATCAGTGAGGGGGACAGGGCTTCACCCCTCCACTTT. The genes are TRBV10-3 and TRBJ1-6; 9 bases fit TRBD1. CDR1 and CDR2 from the germline V gene are ENHRY and SYGVKD. V trimming: 2 bases; J trimming: 9 bases; junction bases outside the gene matches: 2. CDR3 size: 14 residues.

The chain has TRBV4-1 and TRBJ2-3, with a weak D call TRBD2 (7 bases). V was trimmed by 1 base and J by 1 base, leaving 18 bases between them. The CDR3 runs to 18 residues. Germline CDR1 MGHRA, CDR2 YSYEKL. DNA of the CDR3: TGCGCCAGCAGCCAAGGAGGGTTCCGGGGGGCAGGCACAGATACGCAGTATTTT. This gives the protein CASSQGGFRGAGTDTQYF.

V and J are TRBV6-5 and TRBJ1-4, with 8 bases aligning to TRBD1. Trimming at V came to 4 bases and at J to 6 bases, leaving 10 bases not matched to a gene. This CDR3 comprises 16 residues. Germline V CDR1 and CDR2: MNHEY, SVGAGI. Here the CDR3 reads CASSFTSGTGHEKLFF. As DNA, the CDR3 is TGTGCCAGCAGTTTCACCTCCGGGACAGGACATGAAAAACTGTTTTTT.

This chain connects TRBV5-1 to TRBJ2-5; maybe TRBD2 (6 bases). The V end lost 3 bases, the J end lost 4 bases, and 13 bases lay between the germline ends. Germline CDR1 is SGHRS and CDR2 is YFSETQ. The CDR3 totals 14 residues. CDR3 in DNA: TGCGCCAGCAGCTCCATGGGTAGCGGAGAGACCCAGTACTTC. Translation gives CASSSMGSGETQYF.

This clone showed up just once. The chain is built from TRBV3-1 (or the pseudogene TRBV3-2) and TRBJ1-3; D remains ambiguous. The V end was cut by 1 base, the J end by 3 bases, with 10 bases between. This CDR3 comprises 15 residues. CDR1 and CDR2 (germline): LGHDT, YNNKEL (reference sequence). CDR3 protein: CASSQGSTRGNTIYF. The CDR3 bases are TGTGCCAGCAGCCAAGGTTCCACACGTGGAAACACCATATATTTT.

The genes are TRBV28 and TRBJ1-2; the match to TRBD1 covers 8 bases. J was trimmed by 5 bases and V by 6 bases; bases with no gene match: 8. Germline V gives CDR1 MDHEN, CDR2 SYDVKM. The CDR3 has 14 amino acids. In DNA, the CDR3 is TGTGCCAGCAGCCAGGGGGCCGTCGGGTATGGCTACACCTTC. This encodes CASSQGAVGYGYTF.

The chain has TRBV28 and TRBJ2-3; D gene uncertain. V lost 5 bases, J lost 1 base, and 10 bases lay in between. Germline V lookup: CDR1 MDHEN, CDR2 SYDVKM. The CDR3 is made up of 14 amino acids. The CDR3 DNA reads as TGTGCCAGCAGTCGTTATTCCGGCACAGATACGCAGTATTTT. This gives the protein CASSRYSGTDTQYF. The variable domain in full, completed from reference TRBV28 and TRBJ2-3, reads DVKVTQSSRYLVKRTGEKVFLECVQDMDHENMFWYRQDPGLGLRLIYFSYDVKMKEKGDIPEGYSVSREKKERFSLILESASTNQTSMYLCASSRYSGTDTQYFGPGTRLTVL.

The chain links TRBV28 to TRBJ1-4, with D tentatively TRBD1 (5 bases). The CDR3 is 11 residues long. Germline CDR1 is MDHEN and CDR2 is SYDVKM. V gave up 5 bases and J gave up 12 bases, with 10 bases separating them. The CDR3 DNA is TGTGCCAGCAGTCTGGGACTGGAACTGTTTTTT. Its translation is CASSLGLELFF.

The chain is built from TRBV14 and TRBJ2-3; TRBD2 is a possible D gene (6 bases). Germline CDR1 is SGHDN and CDR2 is FVKESK. V gave up 1 base and J gave up 0 bases, with 8 bases separating them. The CDR3 loop spans 15 amino acids. The CDR3 DNA sequence: TGTGCCAGCAGCCAAGTTGGGACTAGCACAGATACGCAGTATTTT. The encoded protein is CASSQVGTSTDTQYF.